This T cell receptor beta chain was found in a study of blood T cell repertoires in COVID-19 (dated by TCRdb to about 2020). Turning to the overall study: The collaborator samples originated in the United States, Italy and Spain and spanned the acute and convalescent phases of COVID-19. The prospective study material was composed of cDNA or gDNA derived from T cells, B-cell-depleted T cells, or PBMCs. The dataset comprised deeply sampled blood TCRbeta repertoires from subjects exposed to, actively infected with, or recovered from COVID-19. The repertoires were released in a freely available public database meant as a resource for research on the immune response to SARS-CoV-2. The samples were drawn from the first 160 participants of the ongoing ImmuneRACE study and from 1,254 subjects provided by 6 global collaborators. Sample metadata almost always included a de-identified subject ID, COVID-19 status, age in years and sex. Where HLA class I and class II types were available, the types were taken from metadata supplied by the sample provider, not from assay-based typing.

Results and caveats for the whole study, not just this receptor: How much clinical and demographic metadata was included differed by source and by participant, and the metadata was provided uncurated.

TCRbeta CDR3 regions were amplified from genomic DNA using the immunoSEQ Assay, a bias-controlled multiplex PCR. On the authors' methods: Within the assay, amplification of reference gene primers was used to estimate how many nucleated cells each sample contained. To quantify the absolute abundance of each unique TCRbeta CDR3 rearrangement, sequence reads were collapsed and filtered. For each sample, productive Simpson clonality was calculated by taking the square root of Simpson's diversity index across productive rearrangements. TCRdb stores this immuneACCESS table with in-frame sequences only. Part of the clones is absent; in the studies checked, under half of the shortfall reflects unresolved V genes, and no reason is known for the rest. Clone size and the V and J calls come from that table; the DNA yielded D and trimming. The sample records more than 80,000 clones, approximately 86% of which are singletons. The top ten hold less than 6.5% of the sample.

Whole blood was collected in K2EDTA tubes by collaborating institutions according to the institutions' own protocols. For TCRbeta analysis, collaborators shipped samples as frozen whole blood, isolated PBMCs, or DNA extracted from either of those sample types. Cut back by 1 base and 7 bases, the V and J ends lie 10 bases apart. The CDR3 spans 12 residues, from the cysteine through the phenylalanine. CDR3 DNA only is kept here, 36 bases in frame from base 1. For CDR1 and CDR2, the germline V gene lists SQVTM and ANQGSEA. A word on this clone: The antigen it binds to is not known. Qualities for individual bases were not recorded, and no much larger clone is one base off.

Sequenced input: peripheral blood. The chain is encoded by TRBV29-1 joined to TRBJ1-1, with no reliable assignment of the D segment. This receptor was identified in a man between 40 and 49 years old with acute or convalescent COVID-19. The nucleotide sequence reads as follows: TGCAGCGTTGAAGGCGGAGGGATTGAAGCTTTCTTT. This gives the protein CSVEGGGIEAFF.